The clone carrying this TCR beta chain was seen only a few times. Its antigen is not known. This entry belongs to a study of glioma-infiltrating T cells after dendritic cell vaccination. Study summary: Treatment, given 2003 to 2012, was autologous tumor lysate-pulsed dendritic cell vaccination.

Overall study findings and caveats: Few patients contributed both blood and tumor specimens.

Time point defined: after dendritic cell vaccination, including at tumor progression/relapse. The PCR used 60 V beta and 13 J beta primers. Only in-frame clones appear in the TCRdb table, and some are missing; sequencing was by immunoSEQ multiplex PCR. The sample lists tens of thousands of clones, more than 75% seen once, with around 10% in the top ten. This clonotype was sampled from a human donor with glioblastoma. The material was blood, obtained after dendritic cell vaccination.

CDR3 region: CASSLGQGVPYGYTF. DNA of the CDR3: TGTGCCAGCAGCTTGGGACAGGGAGTTCCCTATGGCTACACCTTC. The chain combines TRBV7-2 with TRBJ1-2, with 9 bases aligning to TRBD1. V was clipped by 3 bases and J by 4 bases; unmatched bases: 6. The CDR3 consists of 15 residues. Germline V lookup: CDR1 SGHTA, CDR2 FQGNSA.